This TCR beta chain originates from a study of Ad26.COV2.S vaccination and SARS-CoV-2 variants. General observations from the study: Vaccine and placebo groups showed comparable non-spike TCR breadth.

Method: immunoSEQ multiplex PCR; TCRdb's copy keeps in-frame clones and lacks some. The table has approximately 420,000 clones, around 85% seen once; the top ten hold approximately 3.7%. Comment on this clone: Its target is unknown.

The treatment here: roughly 18 received Ad26.COV2.S at low or high dose, single or two shots; several received placebo; per-sample allocation not given. Sampling occurred on day 63 after the first vaccine or placebo injection. Boston hosted the donor, who was an adult aged 18-55 years. V was pared by 5 bases and J by 3 bases, with 20 bases between. This CDR3 comprises 16 residues. The germline CDR1 and CDR2 sequences are MNHEY and SMNVEV (reference sequence). This chain uses TRBV27 with TRBJ2-7; the D gene is possibly TRBD2 (6 bases). The clonotype originates from a person between 18 and 65 years old who received the Ad26.COV2.S COVID-19 vaccine or a placebo. Here the sequenced sample was peripheral blood, taken in a trial of Ad26.COV2.S vaccine versus placebo. CDR3 residues: CASSPLSLVGGYEQYF. The CDR3 coding sequence is TGTGCCAGCAGTCCCCTGTCTTTGGTGGGGGGCTACGAGCAGTACTTC.